This T cell receptor beta chain derives from a study of shared clonotypes between healthy human individuals. Points from the study as a whole: The naive CD4 repertoires of a few donors were compared, and approximately 4.7% of clonotypes were shared. Generation probabilities of non-shared clonotypes were lower (relative to those shared by all four donors).

Of note for this clone: What it binds is unknown.

Here immunoSEQ multiplex PCR was the method, and the copy in TCRdb shows in-frame clones only, minus some. The sample includes some 1 million clones, 65% to 80% of them seen just once. From germline, CDR1 is LGHNA and CDR2 YSLEER. The ends were cut back, 1 base at V and 9 bases at J, with 10 bases in the middle. The CDR3 spans 14 residues. The chain recombines TRBV4-3 with TRBJ1-6; a weak D match, TRBD1 (5 bases). The sequencing input was memory CD4+ T cells sorted from blood. Subset indicated: CD45RA-negative fraction. The receptor comes from a man aged 18 to 30 in good health. The CDR3 region is CASSQAGTVSPLHF. The CDR3, as DNA: TGCGCCAGCAGCCAAGCAGGGACGGTTTCACCCCTCCACTTT.